The entry below describes one T cell receptor (beta chain). The target antigen is unknown. Produced via immunoSEQ multiplex PCR; TCRdb's table is partial and in-frame only. The sample consists of tens of thousands of clones, roughly four fifths of them appearing once. The source of the sample is a study of OX40 agonist ivuxolimab in advanced cancers. The overall study: Patients were given ivuxolimab, an antibody that agonizes OX40 (CD134). At 0.01 to 10 mg/kg, ivuxolimab was administered intravenously to patients every 2 weeks. General study points: At 0.1 to 3.0 mg/kg, clonal expansion of CD4+ and CD8+ blood T cells had occurred by week 6. Researchers did not establish what antigens the expanded peripheral T cells target.

Germline trimming cut 1 base from V and 3 bases from J; bases unmatched to any gene: 3. Per germline, CDR1 SGHTA and CDR2 FQGNSA. The CDR3 runs to 14 residues. The TCR comes from an adult with an advanced solid tumor such as melanoma, head and neck, liver or kidney cancer. The sample consisted of CD4+ or CD8+ T cells sorted from blood, taken in a trial of the OX40 agonist ivuxolimab. The chain couples TRBV7-2 to TRBJ2-7, with 7 nucleotides matching TRBD1. CDR3 DNA sequence: TGTGCCAGCAGCTTAGATCGGGACAGCTACGAGCAGTACTTC. As protein: CASSLDRDSYEQYF.